Listed below are T cell receptor beta chains from one sample, sequenced in a study of somatic mutations in cytotoxic T cells in rheumatoid arthritis. Libraries were prepared by immunoSEQ multiplex PCR; TCRdb keeps only in-frame clonotypes and omits some of them. The sample lists some 11,000 clones; 79% were seen once. Sequences were obtained from CD8+ T cells sorted from blood. The receptors were gathered from an adult with rheumatoid arthritis. Each CDR3 is given with its conserved first and last residue. Each record gives: CDR3 length, V gene, J gene, clone size, D gene, CDR3 DNA, CDR3 protein. A D gene is named only where the DNA matches it firmly. Clone sizes are given selectively: once, few, many, or a class where the clone is expanded.

len: 14; v_gene: TRBV27; j_gene: TRBJ2-3; abundance: NA; d_gene: NA; CDR3nt: TGTGCCAGCAGTTGGGGGAGTAACACAGATACGCAGTATTTT; CDR3aa: CASSWGSNTDTQYF
len: 17; v_gene: TRBV29-1; j_gene: TRBJ2-5; abundance: NA; d_gene: NA; CDR3nt: TGCAGCGTTGATATTCTCTGGCAGGTTTCTGAACAAGAGACCCAGTACTTC; CDR3aa: CSVDILWQVSEQETQYF
len: 15; v_gene: TRBV25-1; j_gene: TRBJ2-1; abundance: NA; d_gene: NA; CDR3nt: TGTGCCAGCAGTAAAGGTTGGGGCCCCTACAATGAGCAGTTCTTC; CDR3aa: CASSKGWGPYNEQFF
len: 17; v_gene: TRBV29-1; j_gene: TRBJ2-2; abundance: once; d_gene: TRBD2; CDR3nt: TGCAGCGGACTAGCGGGGGAGCTTCCGCGAGGCACCGGGGAGCTGTTTTTT; CDR3aa: CSGLAGELPRGTGELFF
len: 14; v_gene: TRBV7-7; j_gene: TRBJ2-2; abundance: NA; d_gene: NA; CDR3nt: TGTGCTAGCAGCTTAGGGTCGGGGCCCGGGGAGCTGTTTTTT; CDR3aa: CASSLGSGPGELFF
len: 13; v_gene: TRBV7-2; j_gene: TRBJ2-7; abundance: NA; d_gene: NA; CDR3nt: TGTGCCAGCAGCTTAGGGGCCTGGGGCGAGCAGTACTTC; CDR3aa: CASSLGAWGEQYF
len: 16; v_gene: TRBV4-1; j_gene: TRBJ2-2; abundance: NA; d_gene: NA; CDR3nt: TGCGCCAGCAGCCAAGAGGCGGGCCAGTTCACCGGGGAGCTGTTTTTT; CDR3aa: CASSQEAGQFTGELFF
len: 14; v_gene: TRBV7-7; j_gene: TRBJ2-5; abundance: NA; d_gene: TRBD1; CDR3nt: TGTGCTAGCAGCGCGGACAGGAGGAAACAGACCCAGTACTTC; CDR3aa: CASSADRRKQTQYF
len: 15; v_gene: TRBV27; j_gene: TRBJ1-6; abundance: NA; d_gene: TRBD1; CDR3nt: TGTGCCAGCAGTAACAGGACAGGGGACAATTCACCCCTCCACTTT; CDR3aa: CASSNRTGDNSPLHF
len: 16; v_gene: TRBV2; j_gene: TRBJ2-7; abundance: few; d_gene: TRBD2; CDR3nt: TGTGCCAGCAAGATGGAAAGCGGGAGTGCGTCCTACGAGCAGTACTTC; CDR3aa: CASKMESGSASYEQYF
len: 13; v_gene: TRBV4-3; j_gene: TRBJ2-5; abundance: NA; d_gene: NA; CDR3nt: TGCGCCAGCAGCCAAGGTTTGAAAGAGACCCAGTACTTC; CDR3aa: CASSQGLKETQYF
len: 15; v_gene: TRBV6-5; j_gene: TRBJ2-7; abundance: NA; d_gene: TRBD2; CDR3nt: TGTGCCAGCAGCCCGCCGGGAGGGAGGACCTACGAGCAGTACTTC; CDR3aa: CASSPPGGRTYEQYF
len: 12; v_gene: TRBV7-9; j_gene: TRBJ2-5; abundance: NA; d_gene: NA; CDR3nt: TGTGCCAGCAGCTTGGATATAGAGACCCAGTACTTC; CDR3aa: CASSLDIETQYF
len: 13; v_gene: TRBV7-9; j_gene: TRBJ2-1; abundance: few; d_gene: NA; CDR3nt: TGTGCCAGCAGCCCCGGGGCTAGGGATGAGCAGTTCTTC; CDR3aa: CASSPGARDEQFF
len: 18; v_gene: TRBV7-2; j_gene: TRBJ1-4; abundance: NA; d_gene: TRBD1; CDR3nt: TGTGCCAGCAGCTACCCGGACAGGGAGGGAGGTGCTGATGAAAAACTGTTTTTT; CDR3aa: CASSYPDREGGADEKLFF
len: 16; v_gene: TRBV6-6; j_gene: TRBJ1-6; abundance: once; d_gene: TRBD1; CDR3nt: TGTGCCAGCAGATACCACCCGGGACAGGTTAATTCACCCCTCCACTTT; CDR3aa: CASRYHPGQVNSPLHF
len: 13; v_gene: TRBV7-7; j_gene: TRBJ2-5; abundance: NA; d_gene: TRBD1; CDR3nt: TGTGCTAGCAGCTACAGGGGTTGGGAGACCCAGTACTTC; CDR3aa: CASSYRGWETQYF
len: 13; v_gene: TRBV6-1; j_gene: TRBJ2-1; abundance: NA; d_gene: NA; CDR3nt: TGTGCCAGCAGTGATTGGGTCCAGTTTCAGCAGTTCTTC; CDR3aa: CASSDWVQFQQFF
len: 13; v_gene: TRBV29-1; j_gene: TRBJ2-7; abundance: NA; d_gene: TRBD1; CDR3nt: TGCAGCGAACAGGGGGTTTGCCCCTACGAGCAGTACTTC; CDR3aa: CSEQGVCPYEQYF
len: 18; v_gene: TRBV27; j_gene: TRBJ2-6; abundance: NA; d_gene: TRBD1; CDR3nt: TGTGCCAGCAGTTTATTTTATACAGGGGTAGGCCTGGCCAACGTCCTGACTTTC; CDR3aa: CASSLFYTGVGLANVLTF
len: 15; v_gene: TRBV5-6; j_gene: TRBJ1-3; abundance: NA; d_gene: NA; CDR3nt: TGTGCCAGCAGCTTGGGCTCAGGGGCTGGAAACACCATATATTTT; CDR3aa: CASSLGSGAGNTIYF
len: 14; v_gene: TRBV5-1; j_gene: TRBJ2-1; abundance: NA; d_gene: NA; CDR3nt: TGCGCCAGCAGACCCGCTTTAGGGGGCAATGAGCAGTTCTTC; CDR3aa: CASRPALGGNEQFF
len: 15; v_gene: TRBV28; j_gene: TRBJ2-7; abundance: NA; d_gene: TRBD1; CDR3nt: TGTGCCAGCTGTATAGCCCCAGGGGGCTCCTACGAGCAGTACTTC; CDR3aa: CASCIAPGGSYEQYF
len: 15; v_gene: TRBV5-4; j_gene: TRBJ2-3; abundance: once; d_gene: TRBD2; CDR3nt: TGTGCCAGCAGCCCAGACGCGGGAGCCCCAGATACGCAGTATTTT; CDR3aa: CASSPDAGAPDTQYF
len: 17; v_gene: TRBV7-6; j_gene: TRBJ2-1; abundance: NA; d_gene: TRBD2; CDR3nt: TGTGCCAGCAGCAAGAATCTAGCGGGGAGCTCCTACAATGAGCAGTTCTTC; CDR3aa: CASSKNLAGSSYNEQFF
len: 17; v_gene: TRBV4-2; j_gene: TRBJ2-1; abundance: once; d_gene: NA; CDR3nt: TGTGCCAGCAGCCAAGAAGCGGCGGACCCTTCCTACAATGAGCAGTTCTTC; CDR3aa: CASSQEAADPSYNEQFF
len: 15; v_gene: TRBV10-2; j_gene: TRBJ2-2; abundance: NA; d_gene: NA; CDR3nt: TGCGCCAGCATTGGGATGGAAGGGGTTAACGGGGAGCTGTTTTTT; CDR3aa: CASIGMEGVNGELFF
len: 13; v_gene: TRBV15; j_gene: TRBJ1-3; abundance: NA; d_gene: NA; CDR3nt: TGTGCCACCAGCCGACCCCCGGAAGACACCATATATTTT; CDR3aa: CATSRPPEDTIYF
len: 16; v_gene: TRBV5-6; j_gene: TRBJ1-2; abundance: few; d_gene: TRBD1; CDR3nt: TGTGCCAGCAGCTTGGATGTGGACAGGGACTTCTATGGCTACACCTTC; CDR3aa: CASSLDVDRDFYGYTF
len: 14; v_gene: TRBV4-3; j_gene: TRBJ2-7; abundance: NA; d_gene: TRBD1; CDR3nt: TGCGCCAGCAGCCAAAACGGACAGGGCCACGAGCAGTACTTC; CDR3aa: CASSQNGQGHEQYF
len: 11; v_gene: TRBV29-1; j_gene: TRBJ1-2; abundance: NA; d_gene: NA; CDR3nt: TGCAGCGGGCGGACAGACTATGGCTACACCTTC; CDR3aa: CSGRTDYGYTF
len: 16; v_gene: TRBV11-2; j_gene: TRBJ2-1; abundance: NA; d_gene: TRBD2; CDR3nt: TGTGCCAGCAGCTCTGGGGCTAGCGGGAGAGGGGATGAGCAGTTCTTC; CDR3aa: CASSSGASGRGDEQFF